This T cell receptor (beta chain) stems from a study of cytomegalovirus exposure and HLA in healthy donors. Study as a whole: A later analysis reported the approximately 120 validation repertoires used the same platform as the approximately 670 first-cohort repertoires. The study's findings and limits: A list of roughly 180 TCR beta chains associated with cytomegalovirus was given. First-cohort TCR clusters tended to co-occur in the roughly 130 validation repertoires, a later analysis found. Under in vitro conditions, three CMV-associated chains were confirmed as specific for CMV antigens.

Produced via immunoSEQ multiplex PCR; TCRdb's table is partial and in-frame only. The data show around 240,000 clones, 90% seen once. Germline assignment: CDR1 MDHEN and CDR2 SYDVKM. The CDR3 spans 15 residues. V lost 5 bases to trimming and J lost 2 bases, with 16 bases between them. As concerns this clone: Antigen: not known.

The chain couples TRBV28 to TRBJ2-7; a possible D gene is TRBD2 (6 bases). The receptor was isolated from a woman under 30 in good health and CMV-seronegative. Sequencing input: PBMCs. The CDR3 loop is CASSMAEAGTYEQYV. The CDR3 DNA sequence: TGTGCCAGCAGTATGGCCGAGGCGGGGACCTACGAGCAGTACGTC.